The next 20 T cell receptor beta chains were all read from a single sample in a study of blood T cell repertoires in COVID-19. The repertoire was sequenced with immunoSEQ multiplex PCR; TCRdb's copy has only in-frame clones and lacks some. The profile covers a few hundred thousand clones, with roughly nine tenths appearing a single time and under 4% taken by the ten largest. The sample consisted of PBMCs or T cells enriched from blood (not recorded which). Receptors originate from a young woman in a cohort exposed to, infected with or recovered from COVID-19 (not recorded which).

The CDR3 protein is CASSLGENNSPLHF. CDR3 in DNA: TGCGCCAGCAGCTTGGGGGAGAATAATTCACCCCTCCACTTT. The rearrangement links TRBV5-1 to TRBJ1-6; D is unclear. CDR3 length: 14 amino acids. V was pared by 0 bases and J by 5 bases, with 6 bases between. Germline CDR1 SGHRS, CDR2 YFSETQ. The complete variable domain, with remaining parts taken from reference TRBV5-1 and TRBJ1-6, reads KAGVTQTPRYLIKTRGQQVTLSCSPISGHRSVSWYQQTPGQGLQFLFEYFSETQRNKGNFPGRFSGRQFSNSRSEMNVSTLELGDSALYLCASSLGENNSPLHFGNGTRLTVT.

The chain couples TRBV6-5 to TRBJ2-7; TRBD1 agrees at 8 bases. The V gene end was trimmed by 6 bases and the J gene end by 5 bases; junction bases not matched to a gene: 12. This CDR3 is 15 amino acids long. Germline V gene sequence: CDR1 MNHEY, CDR2 SVGAGI. The CDR3 here is CASSLGTGVVHEQYF. For the CDR3, the DNA is TGTGCCAGCAGCCTCGGGACAGGCGTGGTCCACGAGCAGTACTTC.

This clone came up a few times. V gene TRBV6-5 combines with J gene TRBJ2-3, with 7 bases aligning to TRBD2. The V gene's germline CDR1 is MNHEY and CDR2 SVGAGI. The V segment lost 5 bases and the J segment 3 bases; nucleotides outside the gene matches: 5. CDR3 length: 14 amino acids. CDR3: CASSLAEETDTQYF. The CDR3 DNA is TGTGCCAGCAGTCTAGCGGAGGAGACAGATACGCAGTATTTT.

The chain uses TRBV5-4 and TRBJ2-2; a weak D match, TRBD1 (6 bases). Germline V gene sequence: CDR1 SGHNT, CDR2 YYREEE (reference sequence). V was shortened by 4 bases and J by 7 bases, with 20 bases between the two germline ends. The CDR3 is made up of 16 amino acids. The CDR3 nucleotides are TGTGCCAGCAGCACGGAGTTACTGGGGGCCGGCGGGGAGCTGTTTTTT. Its protein is CASSTELLGAGGELFF.

This chain uses TRBV12-3 or TRBV12-4 with TRBJ1-2; unclear D gene. This CDR3 region has 12 residues. The ends were cut back, 3 bases at V and 7 bases at J, with 9 bases in the middle. CDR3 in amino acids: CASSLTGFGYTF. In DNA form, the CDR3 reads TGTGCCAGCAGTTTGACGGGGTTTGGCTACACCTTC.

This chain joins TRBV19 and TRBJ2-5; no clear D. This CDR3 has 15 amino acids. The V and J ends lost 2 bases and 5 bases respectively, with 15 bases between them. Germline CDR1 and CDR2: LNHDA and SQIVND (reference sequence). The CDR3 DNA sequence: TGTGCCAGTAGTATAATGGGCTCCTTATGGGAGACCCAGTACTTC. This gives the protein CASSIMGSLWETQYF. Using reference TRBV19 and TRBJ2-5 for the parts outside the CDR3, the full variable domain is DGGITQSPKYLFRKEGQNVTLSCEQNLNHDAMYWYRQDPGQGLRLIYYSQIVNDFQKGDIAEGYSVSREKKESFPLTVTSAQKNPTAFYLCASSIMGSLWETQYFGPGTRLLVL.

This chain links TRBV7-3 with TRBJ2-3; 8 positions match TRBD1. CDR3 length: 16 amino acids. CDR1 is SGHTA, CDR2 FQGTGA, per germline. V lost 5 bases, J lost 1 base, and 8 bases stayed unmatched. As DNA, the CDR3 is TGTGCCAGCAGCACGCACCCGGGACAGGGCACAGATACGCAGTATTTT. It yields the protein CASSTHPGQGTDTQYF.

This chain uses TRBV10-3 with TRBJ1-1; 7 nucleotides match TRBD1. The V and J ends lost 10 bases and 3 bases, in that order; junction bases with no gene match: 5. The length of the CDR3 is 12 residues. The germline V gene has CDR1 ENHRY and CDR2 SYGVKD. This CDR3 is CATQTGDTEAFF. The CDR3 bases are TGTGCCACCCAAACAGGGGACACTGAAGCTTTCTTT.

This clone was observed once. The chain couples TRBV18 to TRBJ2-1, with D perhaps matching TRBD1 (5 bases). This CDR3 spans 15 amino acids. Germline V CDR1 and CDR2: KGHSH, LQKENI. With 2 bases removed from V and 4 bases from J, the gap between germline ends came to 12 bases. The CDR3 region is CASSPKVRTYNEQFF. The CDR3 DNA reads as TGTGCCAGCTCACCAAAGGTGCGGACATACAATGAGCAGTTCTTC. Using reference TRBV18 and TRBJ2-1 for the parts outside the CDR3, the full variable domain is NAGVMQNPRHLVRRRGQEARLRCSPMKGHSHVYWYRQLPEEGLKFMVYLQKENIIDESGMPKERFSAEFPKEGPSILRIQQVVRGDSAAYFCASSPKVRTYNEQFFGPGTRLTVL.

V and J are TRBV11-2 and TRBJ1-3, with D unclear. V was shortened by 5 bases and J by 2 bases, with 13 bases between the two germline ends. There are 15 residues in the CDR3. Germline assignment: CDR1 SGHAT and CDR2 FQNNGV. CDR3 loop: CASSPWRLPGNTIYF. Here the CDR3 DNA reads TGTGCCAGCAGCCCCTGGCGGTTACCTGGAAACACCATATATTTT.

The chain recombines TRBV3-1 (or the pseudogene TRBV3-2) with TRBJ1-1, with TRBD1 as a possible D gene (6 bases). The V end lost 4 bases, the J end lost 3 bases, and 21 bases lay between the germline ends. Germline V gene data show CDR1 as LGHDT and CDR2 as YNNKEL (reference sequence). The CDR3 consists of 17 residues. CDR3 bases: TGTGCCAGCAGCCCCCTCTCGGGGGGGCCCTTAGACACTGAAGCTTTCTTT. It translates to CASSPLSGGPLDTEAFF.

The V call is TRBV7-3, the J call TRBJ2-3, with TRBD2 identical over 7 bases. The CDR3 consists of 19 residues. V lost 2 bases to trimming and J lost 1 base; unmatched junction nucleotides: 15. CDR1 is SGHTA, CDR2 FQGTGA, per germline. CDR3: CASSLGAGGSKPGTDTQYF. CDR3 DNA sequence: TGTGCCAGCAGCTTAGGGGCGGGCGGGAGCAAACCGGGCACAGATACGCAGTATTTT.

This clone occurred once. The V call is TRBV7-8, the J call TRBJ1-1; 8 bases agree with TRBD1. Germline assignment: CDR1 SGHVS and CDR2 FQNEAQ. Losses at the gene ends were 6 bases for V and 4 bases for J; bases not matched to a gene: 13. The CDR3 has 16 amino acids. CDR3 region: CASSSDRGFFFTEAFF. CDR3 DNA sequence: TGTGCCAGCAGTTCCGACAGGGGCTTTTTTTTCACTGAAGCTTTCTTT.

This clone was seen ten or more times. The chain uses TRBV6-5 and TRBJ1-2; TRBD1 might be the D (6 bases). CDR3 size: 11 residues. The V end was cut by 8 bases, the J end by 7 bases, with 11 bases between. Per germline, CDR1 MNHEY and CDR2 SVGAGI. CDR3 in amino acids: CASGGGAGYTF. The CDR3 nucleotides are TGTGCCAGCGGGGGGGGCGCTGGCTACACCTTC.

The chain uses TRBV19 and TRBJ2-3; D is uncertain. CDR3 length equals 13 residues. Trimming removed 2 bases at V and 1 base at J, with 4 bases between. Germline loops: CDR1 LNHDA, CDR2 SQIVND (reference sequence). CDR3 region: CASSIQGTDTQYF. The CDR3 region has the DNA TGTGCCAGTAGTATACAGGGCACAGATACGCAGTATTTT.

The gene calls are TRBV7-8 and TRBJ1-2; D call uncertain. V was trimmed by 1 base and J by 5 bases, leaving 8 bases between them. CDR1 and CDR2 (germline): SGHVS, FQNEAQ. The CDR3 sequence is 13 residues long. The CDR3, as DNA: TGTGCCAGCAGCTTAGGGGCGAAATATGGCTACACCTTC. Amino acid sequence: CASSLGAKYGYTF.

CDR3 coding DNA: TGTGCCAGTAGTATGAGGGGACAGAGCTCCTATAATTCACCCCTCCACTTT. Its translation: CASSMRGQSSYNSPLHF. The chain recombines TRBV19 with TRBJ1-6; 7 nucleotides line up with TRBD1. The CDR3 length is 17 residues. V lost 3 bases and J lost 0; bases outside the gene matches: 5. CDR1 and CDR2 from the germline V gene are LNHDA and SQIVND (reference sequence).

The chain links TRBV5-4 to TRBJ2-7; TRBD1 agrees at 9 bases. The CDR3 consists of 15 residues. Looked up from germline, CDR1 is SGHNT and CDR2 is YYREEE (reference sequence). Trimming took 4 bases from V and 3 from J; bases not matched to a gene: 8. The CDR3 protein is CASSVPGQGNYEQYF. Here the CDR3 DNA reads TGTGCCAGCAGCGTGCCGGGACAGGGTAACTACGAGCAGTACTTC.

This clone was picked up a small number of times. V usage is TRBV28 and J usage is TRBJ1-5; tentative D call: TRBD1 (6 bases). The CDR3 extends over 14 amino acids. Germline V gene data show CDR1 as MDHEN and CDR2 as SYDVKM. Trimming took off 8 bases at V and 7 bases at J, with 18 bases between the two ends. The chain's CDR3 is CASGSGGSRQPQHF. The DNA for the CDR3 is TGTGCCAGCGGATCGGGGGGCTCCCGCCAGCCCCAGCATTTT.

V gene TRBV5-1 combines with J gene TRBJ2-2; the match to TRBD1 covers 8 bases. This CDR3 is built from 15 residues. Germline assignment: CDR1 SGHRS and CDR2 YFSETQ. The ends lost 4 bases at V and 3 bases at J; junction bases unmatched: 5. The CDR3 region has the DNA TGCGCCAGCAGCCCGGACAGGGTCTACACCGGGGAGCTGTTTTTT. Translated: CASSPDRVYTGELFF.